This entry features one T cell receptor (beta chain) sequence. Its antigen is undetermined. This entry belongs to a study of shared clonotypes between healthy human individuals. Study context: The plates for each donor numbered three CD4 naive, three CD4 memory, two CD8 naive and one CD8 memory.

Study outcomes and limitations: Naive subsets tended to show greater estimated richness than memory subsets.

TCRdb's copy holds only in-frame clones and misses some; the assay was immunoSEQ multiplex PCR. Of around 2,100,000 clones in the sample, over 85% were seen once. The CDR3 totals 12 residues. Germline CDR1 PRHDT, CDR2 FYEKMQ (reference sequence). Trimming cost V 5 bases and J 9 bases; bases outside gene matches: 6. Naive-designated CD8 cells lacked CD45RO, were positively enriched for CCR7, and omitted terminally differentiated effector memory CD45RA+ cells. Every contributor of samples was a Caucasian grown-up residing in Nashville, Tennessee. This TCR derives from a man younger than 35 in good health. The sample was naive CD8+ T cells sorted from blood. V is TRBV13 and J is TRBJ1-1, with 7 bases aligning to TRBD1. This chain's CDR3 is CASSTTDRKAFF. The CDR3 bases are TGTGCCAGCAGCACCACGGACAGGAAAGCTTTCTTT.